This T cell receptor (beta chain) is drawn from a study of CD8+ T cells in alopecia areata. Alopecia areata patients had lesional scalp punch biopsies and peripheral blood taken from them. Sorted populations comprised CD4+ and CD8+ T cells obtained from PBMCs. As concerns this clone: Other DNA sequences in the sample encode the same CDR3.

Trimming left V 4 bases short and J 3 bases short, with 4 bases between. Germline V gene sequence: CDR1 SGHAT, CDR2 FQNNGV. This CDR3 has 11 residues. cDNA serving as the sequencing template came from extracted, reverse transcribed RNA. Clones were sequenced by immunoSEQ multiplex PCR, and TCRdb holds only the in-frame ones, with some missing. The sample carries more than 95,000 clones, 47% recorded once. This rearrangement joins TRBV11-2 to TRBJ2-7, with unresolved D. The clonotype comes from a human donor with alopecia areata. Sequenced material: NKG2D-low CD8+ T cells sorted from blood. The CDR3 region has the DNA TGTGCCAGCAGCTACAGCTACGAGCAGTACTTC. It encodes CASSYSYEQYF.